This passage covers 16 T cell receptor beta chains from one sample sequenced in a study of blood T cell repertoires in COVID-19. Sequencing was performed with immunoSEQ multiplex PCR; in TCRdb, only in-frame clones are kept and a portion is missing. This table has 150,000 to 200,000 clones, more than 65% appearing once. Sequences were obtained from peripheral blood. The receptors originated from a woman aged 80 or older with acute or convalescent COVID-19.

The chain employs TRBV5-6 and TRBJ2-7, with 10 bases matching TRBD1. This CDR3 has 18 residues. J was trimmed by 5 bases and V by 2 bases; bases with no gene match: 16. The germline CDR1 and CDR2 sequences are SGHDT and YYEEEE. The CDR3 loop is CASSFSSLGTGAWNEQYF. The DNA for the CDR3 is TGTGCCAGCAGCTTTAGTTCATTAGGGACAGGGGCTTGGAACGAGCAGTACTTC.

This clone has only a few counts. The chain links TRBV6-1 to TRBJ2-5; 7 positions match TRBD2. The CDR3 has 13 amino acids. The trim removed 2 bases at V and 11 bases at J, leaving 8 bases unmatched. Per the germline V gene, CDR1 is MNHNS and CDR2 is SASEGT. This CDR3 is CASSEWWAGVQYF. DNA of the CDR3: TGTGCCAGCAGTGAATGGTGGGCGGGGGTACAGTACTTC.

This rearrangement joins TRBV28 to TRBJ2-4, with a tentative D call TRBD2 (5 bases). Deletions cut 4 bases from V and 4 bases from J, with 20 bases between. The germline gives CDR1 MDHEN, CDR2 SYDVKM. The CDR3 runs to 17 residues. The CDR3 sequence is CASSSYLPSRGKNIQYF. The CDR3, as DNA: TGTGCCAGCAGTTCCTACCTCCCATCCCGAGGGAAAAACATTCAGTACTTC. Combining the CDR3 with reference TRBV28 and TRBJ2-4 gives the whole variable domain DVKVTQSSRYLVKRTGEKVFLECVQDMDHENMFWYRQDPGLGLRLIYFSYDVKMKEKGDIPEGYSVSREKKERFSLILESASTNQTSMYLCASSSYLPSRGKNIQYFGAGTRLSVL.

This clone was counted a few times. J is TRBJ1-6 and V is TRBV19; maybe TRBD1 (6 bases). The CDR3 totals 13 residues. The germline CDR1 and CDR2 sequences are LNHDA and SQIVND (reference sequence). With 10 bases removed from V and 12 bases from J, the gap between germline ends came to 19 bases. DNA for the CDR3: TGTGCCACCGGAAGAACCAGGGACAAACCCCTCCACTTT. This gives the protein CATGRTRDKPLHF.

V usage is TRBV7-8 and J usage is TRBJ1-2, with 8 bases identical to TRBD1. Per germline, CDR1 SGHVS and CDR2 FQNEAQ. CDR3 length equals 14 residues. Unmatched junction bases numbered 9, after V lost 5 bases and J lost 7 bases. The CDR3 bases are TGTGCCAGCAGCCCAGGGGGCAGAGGGGGTGGCTACACCTTC. This gives the protein CASSPGGRGGGYTF.

This clone was counted only a few times. The chain carries TRBV6-1 and TRBJ1-2; no definite D call. The germline V gene has CDR1 MNHNS and CDR2 SASEGT. The CDR3 is 14 residues long. Deletions cut 3 bases from V and 4 bases from J, with 12 bases between. CDR3 DNA sequence: TGTGCCAGCAGTGAGGGCGGGGAACGCTATGGCTACACCTTC. It specifies CASSEGGERYGYTF.

V and J are TRBV4-2 and TRBJ1-4; D not certain. V lost 0 bases, J lost 7 bases, and 15 bases lay in between. Germline V gene sequence: CDR1 LGHNA, CDR2 YNFKEQ. This CDR3 is 16 amino acids long. The CDR3 region has the DNA TGTGCCAGCAGCCAAGATCTAGGAGGGTCGGGTGAAAAACTGTTTTTT. Protein: CASSQDLGGSGEKLFF.

V and J are TRBV6-7 and TRBJ2-1, with 9 bases identical to TRBD2. TRBV6-7 is annotated as an ORF whose role is uncertain. V was pared by 5 bases and J by 5 bases, with 7 bases of the junction left unmatched. The length of the CDR3 is 15 residues. The DNA of the CDR3 is TGTGCCAGCAGTACTCGCGGGGGGGGCCACAATGAGCAGTTCTTC. It translates to CASSTRGGGHNEQFF.

This clone was detected only a few times. This chain joins TRBV18 and TRBJ1-2, with a weak D call TRBD1 (6 bases). CDR1 is KGHSH and CDR2 is LQKENI in the germline V gene. The V gene lost 1 base and the J gene lost 4 bases, with 13 bases spanning the gap. The CDR3 covers 15 residues. CDR3 nucleotide sequence: TGTGCCAGCTCACCACGGGACGAAGGGGGCTATGGCTACACCTTC. Protein: CASSPRDEGGYGYTF.

The genes are TRBV27 and TRBJ2-3, with TRBD1 identical over 8 bases. The CDR3 covers 15 residues. Germline V gene data show CDR1 as MNHEY and CDR2 as SMNVEV (reference sequence). Losses at the gene ends were 7 bases for V and 0 bases for J; bases not matched to a gene: 6. The CDR3 region is CASNRPGGSTDTQYF. CDR3 bases: TGTGCCAGCAACCGCCCAGGGGGCAGCACAGATACGCAGTATTTT.

This chain links TRBV6-5 with TRBJ1-4, with a tentative D call TRBD1 (5 bases). V lost 6 bases to trimming and J lost 3 bases, with 14 bases between them. The CDR3 is made up of 15 amino acids. Germline V gene lookup returns CDR1 MNHEY and CDR2 SVGAGI. CDR3 loop: CASRGGDLANEKLFF. CDR3 DNA sequence: TGTGCCAGCAGGGGGGGGGACTTGGCTAATGAAAAACTGTTTTTT.

This clone was counted only a few times. The rearrangement uses TRBV11-2 and TRBJ2-7; TRBD2 agrees at 8 bases. After removal of 4 bases from V and 0 bases from J, the junction contained 5 bases not matched to a gene. Per the germline V gene, CDR1 is SGHAT and CDR2 is FQNNGV. The length of the CDR3 is 15 residues. The CDR3 coding sequence is TGTGCCAGCAGCTCCTTAGCGGGGAACTCCTACGAGCAGTACTTC. This translates into CASSSLAGNSYEQYF.

The J gene is TRBJ1-5, the V gene TRBV19; D remains ambiguous. The CDR3 is made up of 12 amino acids. Germline CDR1 reads LNHDA; CDR2 reads SQIVND (reference sequence). Trimming shortened V by 3 bases and J by 9 bases, and 9 bases separated the two germline ends. CDR3 DNA: TGTGCCAGTAGTATCGCCCTATGGCCCCAGCATTTT. This encodes CASSIALWPQHF.

Of note for this clone: Compared with germline, one end of the junction differs, possibly owing to a read error. Other DNA sequences of this sample code for an identical CDR3. This chain joins TRBV12-5 and TRBJ1-1, with TRBD1 as a possible D gene (5 bases). This CDR3 comprises 14 residues. Per the germline V gene, CDR1 is LGHNT and CDR2 is FRNRAP. CDR3 in DNA: TGTGCTAGTGGTTTGGGAACAGGTCGTGCTGAAGCCTTCTTT. Translated, it gives CASGLGTGRAEAFF.

This clone appeared once. The chain carries TRBV5-1 and TRBJ2-7; TRBD1 is a possible D gene (5 bases). V was pared by 2 bases and J by 1 base, with 10 bases between. CDR1 and CDR2 from the germline V gene are SGHRS and YFSETQ. This CDR3 is built from 14 residues. The CDR3 spells CASSLRQPSYEQYF. CDR3 DNA sequence: TGCGCCAGCAGCTTAAGACAGCCTTCCTACGAGCAGTACTTC.

The CDR3 is CASTQVGNNYGYTF. The CDR3 DNA reads as TGTGCCAGCACCCAGGTTGGAAATAACTATGGCTACACCTTC. This rearrangement joins TRBV5-5 to TRBJ1-2; D not certain. CDR1 is SGHKS and CDR2 is YYEKEE in the germline V gene (reference sequence). The V and J ends lost 6 bases and 1 base respectively, with 13 bases between them. CDR3 length equals 14 residues.